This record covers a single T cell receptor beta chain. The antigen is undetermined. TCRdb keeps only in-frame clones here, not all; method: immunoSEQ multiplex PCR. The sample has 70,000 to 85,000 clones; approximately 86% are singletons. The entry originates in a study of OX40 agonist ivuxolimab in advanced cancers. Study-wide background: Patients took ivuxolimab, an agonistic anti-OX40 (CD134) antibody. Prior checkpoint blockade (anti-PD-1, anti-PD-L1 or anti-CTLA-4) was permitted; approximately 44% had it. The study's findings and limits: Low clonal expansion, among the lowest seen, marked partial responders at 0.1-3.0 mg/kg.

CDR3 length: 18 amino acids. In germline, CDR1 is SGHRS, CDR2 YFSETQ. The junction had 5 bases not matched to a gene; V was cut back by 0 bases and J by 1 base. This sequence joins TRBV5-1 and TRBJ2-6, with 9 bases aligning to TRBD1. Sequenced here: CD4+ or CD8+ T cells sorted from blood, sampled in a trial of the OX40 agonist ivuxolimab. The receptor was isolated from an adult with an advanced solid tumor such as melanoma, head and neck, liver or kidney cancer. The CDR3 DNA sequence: TGCGCCAGCAGCTTGGTGGGGACAGGGACATCTGGGGCCAACGTCCTGACTTTC. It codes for CASSLVGTGTSGANVLTF.